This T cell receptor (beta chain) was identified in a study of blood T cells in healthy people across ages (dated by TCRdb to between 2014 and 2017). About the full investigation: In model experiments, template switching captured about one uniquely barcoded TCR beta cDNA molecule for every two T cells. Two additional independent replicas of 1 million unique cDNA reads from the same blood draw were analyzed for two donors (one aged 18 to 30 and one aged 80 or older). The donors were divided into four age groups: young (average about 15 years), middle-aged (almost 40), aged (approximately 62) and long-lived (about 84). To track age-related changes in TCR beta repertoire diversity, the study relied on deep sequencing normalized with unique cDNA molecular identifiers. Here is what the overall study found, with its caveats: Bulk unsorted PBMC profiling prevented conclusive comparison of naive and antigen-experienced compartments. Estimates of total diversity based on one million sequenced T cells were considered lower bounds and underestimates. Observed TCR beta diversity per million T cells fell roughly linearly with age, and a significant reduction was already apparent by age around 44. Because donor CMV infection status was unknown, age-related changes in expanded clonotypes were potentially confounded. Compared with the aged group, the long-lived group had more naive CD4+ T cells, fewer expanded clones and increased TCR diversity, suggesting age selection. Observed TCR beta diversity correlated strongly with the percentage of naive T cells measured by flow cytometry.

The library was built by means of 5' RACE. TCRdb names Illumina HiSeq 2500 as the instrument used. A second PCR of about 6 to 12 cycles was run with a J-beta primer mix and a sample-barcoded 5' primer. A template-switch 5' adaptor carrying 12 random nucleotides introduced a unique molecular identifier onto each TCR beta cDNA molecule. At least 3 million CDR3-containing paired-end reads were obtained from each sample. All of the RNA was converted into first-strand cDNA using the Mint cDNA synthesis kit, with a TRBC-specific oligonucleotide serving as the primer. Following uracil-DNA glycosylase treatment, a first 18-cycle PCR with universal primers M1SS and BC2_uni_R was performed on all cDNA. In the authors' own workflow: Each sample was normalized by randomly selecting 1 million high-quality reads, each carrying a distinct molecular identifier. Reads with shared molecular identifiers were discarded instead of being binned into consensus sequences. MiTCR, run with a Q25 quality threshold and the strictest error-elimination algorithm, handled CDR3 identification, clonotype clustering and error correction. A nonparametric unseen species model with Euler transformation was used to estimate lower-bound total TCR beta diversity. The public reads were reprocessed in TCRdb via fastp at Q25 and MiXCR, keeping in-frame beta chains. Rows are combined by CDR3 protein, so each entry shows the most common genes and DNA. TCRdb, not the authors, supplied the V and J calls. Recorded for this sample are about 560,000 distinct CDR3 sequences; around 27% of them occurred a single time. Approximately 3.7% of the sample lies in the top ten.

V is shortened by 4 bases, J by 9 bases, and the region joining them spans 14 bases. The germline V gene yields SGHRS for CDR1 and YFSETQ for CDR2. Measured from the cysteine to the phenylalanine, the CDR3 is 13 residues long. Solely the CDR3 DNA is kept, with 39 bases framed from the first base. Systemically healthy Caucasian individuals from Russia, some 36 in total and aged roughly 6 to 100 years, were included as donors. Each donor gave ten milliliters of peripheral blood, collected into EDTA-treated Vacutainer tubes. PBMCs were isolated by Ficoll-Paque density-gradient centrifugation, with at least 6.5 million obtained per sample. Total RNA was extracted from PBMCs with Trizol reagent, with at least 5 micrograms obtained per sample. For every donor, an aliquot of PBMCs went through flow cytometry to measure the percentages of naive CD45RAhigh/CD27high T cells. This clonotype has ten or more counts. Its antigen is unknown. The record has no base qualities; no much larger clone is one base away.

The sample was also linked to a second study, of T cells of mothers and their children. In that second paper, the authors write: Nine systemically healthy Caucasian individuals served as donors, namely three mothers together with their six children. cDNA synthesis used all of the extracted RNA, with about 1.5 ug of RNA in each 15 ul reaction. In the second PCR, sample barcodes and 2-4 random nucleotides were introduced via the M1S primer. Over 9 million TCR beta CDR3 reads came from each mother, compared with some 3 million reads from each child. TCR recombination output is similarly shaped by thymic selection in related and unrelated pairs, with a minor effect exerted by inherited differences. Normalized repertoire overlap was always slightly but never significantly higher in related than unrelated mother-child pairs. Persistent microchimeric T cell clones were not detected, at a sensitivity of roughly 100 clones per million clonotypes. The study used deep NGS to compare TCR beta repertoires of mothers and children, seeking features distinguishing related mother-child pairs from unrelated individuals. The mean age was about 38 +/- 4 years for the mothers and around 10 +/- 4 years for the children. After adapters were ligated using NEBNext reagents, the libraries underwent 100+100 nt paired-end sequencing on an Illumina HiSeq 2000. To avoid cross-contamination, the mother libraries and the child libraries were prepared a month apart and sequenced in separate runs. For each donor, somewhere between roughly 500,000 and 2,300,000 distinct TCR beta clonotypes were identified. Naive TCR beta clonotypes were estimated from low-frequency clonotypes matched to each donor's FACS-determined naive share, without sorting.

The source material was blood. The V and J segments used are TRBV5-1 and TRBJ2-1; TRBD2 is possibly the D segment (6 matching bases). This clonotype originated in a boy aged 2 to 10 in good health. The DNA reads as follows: TGCGCCAGCAGCAGGAGGGCGGGAAGTGAGCAGTTCTTC. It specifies CASSRRAGSEQFF.